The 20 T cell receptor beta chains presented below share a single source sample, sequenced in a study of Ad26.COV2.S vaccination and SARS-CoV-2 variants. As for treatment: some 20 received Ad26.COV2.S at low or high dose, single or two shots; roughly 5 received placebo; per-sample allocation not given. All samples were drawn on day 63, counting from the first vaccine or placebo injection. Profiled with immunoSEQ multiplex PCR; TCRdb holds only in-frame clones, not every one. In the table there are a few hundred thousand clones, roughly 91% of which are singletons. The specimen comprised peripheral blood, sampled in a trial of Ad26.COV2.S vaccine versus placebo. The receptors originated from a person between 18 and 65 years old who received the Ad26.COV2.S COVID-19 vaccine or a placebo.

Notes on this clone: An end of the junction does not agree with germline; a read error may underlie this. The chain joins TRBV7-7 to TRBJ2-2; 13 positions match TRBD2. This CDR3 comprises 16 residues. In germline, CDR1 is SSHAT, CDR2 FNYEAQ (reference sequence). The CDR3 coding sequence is TGTGCTAGCAGCCCAAGGGGACTAGCGGGGAGCGGGGAGCTGTTTTTT. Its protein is CASSPRGLAGSGELFF.

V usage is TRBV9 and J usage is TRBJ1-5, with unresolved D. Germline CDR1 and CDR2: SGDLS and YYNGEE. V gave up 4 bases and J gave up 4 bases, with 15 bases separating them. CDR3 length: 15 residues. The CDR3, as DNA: TGTGCCAGCAGCACGAACGGGCTTATGAATCAGCCCCAGCATTTT. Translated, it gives CASSTNGLMNQPQHF.

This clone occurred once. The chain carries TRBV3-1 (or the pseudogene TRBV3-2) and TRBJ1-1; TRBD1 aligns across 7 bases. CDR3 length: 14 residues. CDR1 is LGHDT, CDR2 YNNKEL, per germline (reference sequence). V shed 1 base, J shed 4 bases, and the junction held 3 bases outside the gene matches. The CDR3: CASSQGQGVTEAFF. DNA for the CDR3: TGTGCCAGCAGCCAAGGGCAGGGGGTCACTGAAGCTTTCTTT.

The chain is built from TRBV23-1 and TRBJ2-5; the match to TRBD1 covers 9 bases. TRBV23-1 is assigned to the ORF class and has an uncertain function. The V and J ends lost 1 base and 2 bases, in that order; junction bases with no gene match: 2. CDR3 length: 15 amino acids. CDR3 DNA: TGCGCCAGCAGTCAATGGACAGGGGTACAAGAGACCCAGTACTTC. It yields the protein CASSQWTGVQETQYF.

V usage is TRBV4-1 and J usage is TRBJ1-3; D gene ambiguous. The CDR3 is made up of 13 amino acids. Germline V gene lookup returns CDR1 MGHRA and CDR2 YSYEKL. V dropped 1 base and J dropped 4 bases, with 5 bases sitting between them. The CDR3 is CASSQGGGNTIYF. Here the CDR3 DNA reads TGCGCCAGCAGCCAAGGAGGGGGAAACACCATATATTTT.

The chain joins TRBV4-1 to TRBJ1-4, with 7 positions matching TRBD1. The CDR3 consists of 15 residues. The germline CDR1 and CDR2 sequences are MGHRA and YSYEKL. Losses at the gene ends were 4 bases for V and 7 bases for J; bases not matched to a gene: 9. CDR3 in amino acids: CASSLADRTTEKLFF. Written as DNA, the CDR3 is TGCGCCAGCAGCCTTGCGGACAGGACGACTGAAAAACTGTTTTTT.

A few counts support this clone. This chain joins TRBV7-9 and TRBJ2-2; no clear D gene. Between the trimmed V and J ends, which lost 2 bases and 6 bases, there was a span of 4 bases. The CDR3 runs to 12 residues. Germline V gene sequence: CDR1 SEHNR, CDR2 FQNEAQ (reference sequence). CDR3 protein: CASSLPSGELFF. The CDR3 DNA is TGTGCCAGCAGCTTACCGTCCGGGGAGCTGTTTTTT.

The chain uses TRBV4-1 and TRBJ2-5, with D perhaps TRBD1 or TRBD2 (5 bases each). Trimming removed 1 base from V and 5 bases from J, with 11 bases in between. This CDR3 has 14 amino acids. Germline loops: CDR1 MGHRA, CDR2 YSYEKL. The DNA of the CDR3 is TGCGCCAGCAGCCAAGGGGGGTCGGGCGAGACCCAGTACTTC. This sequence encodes CASSQGGSGETQYF.

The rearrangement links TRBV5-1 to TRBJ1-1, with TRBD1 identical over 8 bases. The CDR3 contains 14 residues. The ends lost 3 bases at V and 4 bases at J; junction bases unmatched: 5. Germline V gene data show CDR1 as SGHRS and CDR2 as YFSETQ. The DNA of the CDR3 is TGCGCCAGCAGCTCCGGACAGGGTTTCACTGAAGCTTTCTTT. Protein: CASSSGQGFTEAFF.

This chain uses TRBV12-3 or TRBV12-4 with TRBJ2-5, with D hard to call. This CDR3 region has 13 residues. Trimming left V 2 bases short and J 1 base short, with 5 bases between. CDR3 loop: CASSLNGQETQYF. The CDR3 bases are TGTGCCAGCAGTTTAAACGGCCAAGAGACCCAGTACTTC.

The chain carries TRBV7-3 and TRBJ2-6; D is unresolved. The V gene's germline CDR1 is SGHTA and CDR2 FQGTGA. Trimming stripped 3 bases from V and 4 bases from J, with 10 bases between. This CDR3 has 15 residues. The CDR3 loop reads CASSFGASGANVLTF. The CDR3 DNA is TGTGCCAGCAGCTTCGGTGCCTCGGGGGCCAACGTCCTGACTTTC.

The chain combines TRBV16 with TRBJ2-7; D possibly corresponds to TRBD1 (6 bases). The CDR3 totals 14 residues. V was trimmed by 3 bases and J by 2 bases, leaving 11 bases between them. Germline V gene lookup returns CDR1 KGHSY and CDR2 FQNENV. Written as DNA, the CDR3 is TGTGCCAGCAGCCATCCCGGACAGCCCTACGAGCAGTACTTC. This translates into CASSHPGQPYEQYF.

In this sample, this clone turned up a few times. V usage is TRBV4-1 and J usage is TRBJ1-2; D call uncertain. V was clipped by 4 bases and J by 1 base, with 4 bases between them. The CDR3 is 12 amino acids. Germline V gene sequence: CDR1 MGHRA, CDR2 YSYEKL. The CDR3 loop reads CASSPGNYGYTF. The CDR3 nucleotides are TGCGCCAGCAGCCCGGGTAACTATGGCTACACCTTC.

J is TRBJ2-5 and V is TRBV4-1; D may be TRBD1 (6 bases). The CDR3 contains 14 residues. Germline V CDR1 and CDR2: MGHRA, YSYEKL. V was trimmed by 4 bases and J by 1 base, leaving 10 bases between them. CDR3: CASSLRDTQETQYF. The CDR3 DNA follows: TGCGCCAGCAGCCTTCGGGACACCCAAGAGACCCAGTACTTC.

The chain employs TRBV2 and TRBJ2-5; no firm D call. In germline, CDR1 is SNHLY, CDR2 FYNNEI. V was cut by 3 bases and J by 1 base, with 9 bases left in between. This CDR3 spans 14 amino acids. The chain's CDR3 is CASSDGTAQETQYF. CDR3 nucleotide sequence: TGTGCCAGCAGTGATGGAACAGCCCAAGAGACCCAGTACTTC. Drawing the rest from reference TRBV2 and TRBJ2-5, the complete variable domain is EPEVTQTPSHQVTQMGQEVILRCVPISNHLYFYWYRQILGQKVEFLVSFYNNEISEKSEIFDDQFSVERPDGSNFTLKIRSTKLEDSAMYFCASSDGTAQETQYFGPGTRLLVL.

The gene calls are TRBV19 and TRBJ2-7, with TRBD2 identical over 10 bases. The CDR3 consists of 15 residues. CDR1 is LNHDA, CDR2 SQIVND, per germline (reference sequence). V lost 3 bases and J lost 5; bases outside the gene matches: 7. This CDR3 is CASSILAGEPHEQYF. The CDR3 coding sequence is TGTGCCAGTAGTATCCTAGCGGGGGAGCCCCACGAGCAGTACTTC.

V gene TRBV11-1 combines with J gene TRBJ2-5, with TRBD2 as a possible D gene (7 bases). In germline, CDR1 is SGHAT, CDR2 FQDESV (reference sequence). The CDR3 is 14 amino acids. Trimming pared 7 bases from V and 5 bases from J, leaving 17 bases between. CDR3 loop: CASTAPGGLETQYF. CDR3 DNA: TGTGCCAGCACCGCCCCCGGGGGGCTGGAGACCCAGTACTTC.

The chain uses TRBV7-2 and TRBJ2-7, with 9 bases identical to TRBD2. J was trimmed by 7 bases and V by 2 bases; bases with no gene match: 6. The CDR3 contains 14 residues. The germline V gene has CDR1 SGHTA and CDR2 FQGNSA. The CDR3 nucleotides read TGTGCCAGCAGCTTATGGGCTAGCGGGGTTGAGCAGTACTTC. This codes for CASSLWASGVEQYF.

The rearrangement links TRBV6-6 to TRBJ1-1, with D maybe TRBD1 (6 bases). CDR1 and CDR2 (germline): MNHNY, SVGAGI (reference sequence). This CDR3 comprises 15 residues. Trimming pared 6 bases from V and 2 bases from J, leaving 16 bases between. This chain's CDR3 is CASSSQRGRNTEAFF. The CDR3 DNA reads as TGTGCCAGCAGCTCTCAAAGGGGGAGAAACACTGAAGCTTTCTTT.

The chain's CDR3 is CASSPRQGSPPYF. As DNA, the CDR3 is TGTGCCAGCAGCCCCCGACAGGGGTCTCCCCCGTACTTC. This chain uses TRBV11-2 with TRBJ2-7; TRBD1 matches at 8 bases. Germline V CDR1 and CDR2: SGHAT, FQNNGV. CDR3 length: 13 residues. V trimming: 5 bases; J trimming: 12 bases; junction bases outside the gene matches: 12. Using reference TRBV11-2 and TRBJ2-7 for the parts outside the CDR3, the full variable domain is EAGVAQSPRYKIIEKRQSVAFWCNPISGHATLYWYQQILGQGPKLLIQFQNNGVVDDSQLPKDRFSAERLKGVDSTLKIQPAKLEDSAVYLCASSPRQGSPPYFGPGTRLTVT.